This T cell receptor beta chain was documented in a study of cytomegalovirus exposure and HLA in healthy donors. Germline V lookup: CDR1 MNHNS, CDR2 SASEGT. The CDR3 is 14 amino acids. V was trimmed by 7 bases and J by 7 bases, leaving 20 bases between them. It was with 60 Vbeta and 13 Jbeta primers that the PCR ran. Using immunoSEQ multiplex PCR, the repertoire was profiled, and TCRdb retains in-frame clones only, with some absent. This table has over 150,000 clones, 80% appearing once. This TCR derives from a man aged 25 to 40 in good health and CMV-seronegative. The sequencing sample was made of PBMCs. This sequence joins TRBV6-1 and TRBJ2-7, with TRBD2 as a possible D gene (6 bases). As DNA, the CDR3 is TGTGCCAGCACGCAGAGGTCGGGAGTTGGTGAGCAGTACTTC. Protein: CASTQRSGVGEQYF.